The sequence of this TCR beta chain was determined in a study of T-cell memory formation after mild COVID-19. TCRdb passed the 5' RACE reads through MiXCR, listing each CDR3 protein once. The sample holds 190,000 or so distinct CDR3 sequences, about a fifth seen once. CDR1 and CDR2 (germline): MRHNA, SNTAGT. The CDR3 runs to 14 residues. The ends were cut back, 3 bases at V and 6 bases at J, with 12 bases in the middle. This clonotype was detected only a few times. This sequence was found in an adult woman who had mild COVID-19 (a few samples of this study predate the infection). Cell type and time point are not known. The rearrangement joins TRBV6-4 to TRBJ2-1; tentative D call: TRBD1 (5 bases). Input material: PBMCs or a T cell subset sorted from them (not recorded which). The CDR3 DNA follows: TGTGCCAGCAGTGAGACAGTGGGTGCCAATGAGCAGTTCTTC. It specifies CASSETVGANEQFF.